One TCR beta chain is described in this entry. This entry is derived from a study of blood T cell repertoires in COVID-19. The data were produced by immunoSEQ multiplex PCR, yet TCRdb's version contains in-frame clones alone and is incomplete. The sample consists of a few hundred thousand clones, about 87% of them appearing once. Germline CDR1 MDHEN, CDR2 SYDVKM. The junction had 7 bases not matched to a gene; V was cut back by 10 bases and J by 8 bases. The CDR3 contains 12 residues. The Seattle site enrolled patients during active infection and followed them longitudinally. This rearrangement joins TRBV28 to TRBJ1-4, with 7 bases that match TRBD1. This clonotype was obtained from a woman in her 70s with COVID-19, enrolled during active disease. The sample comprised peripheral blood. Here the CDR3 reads CAIGTVGEKLFF. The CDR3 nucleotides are TGTGCCATCGGGACAGTTGGGGAAAAACTGTTTTTT.